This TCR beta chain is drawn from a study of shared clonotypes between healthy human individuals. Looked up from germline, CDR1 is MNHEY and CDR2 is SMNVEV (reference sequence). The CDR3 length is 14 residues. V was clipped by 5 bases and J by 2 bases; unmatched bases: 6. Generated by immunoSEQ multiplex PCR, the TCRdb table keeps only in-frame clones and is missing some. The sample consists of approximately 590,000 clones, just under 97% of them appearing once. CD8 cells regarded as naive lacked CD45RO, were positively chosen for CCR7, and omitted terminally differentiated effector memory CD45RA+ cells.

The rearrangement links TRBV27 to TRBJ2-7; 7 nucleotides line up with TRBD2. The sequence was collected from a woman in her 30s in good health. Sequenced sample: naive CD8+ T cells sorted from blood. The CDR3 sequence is CASSPAGWAYEQYF. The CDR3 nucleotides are TGTGCCAGCAGTCCAGCGGGATGGGCCTACGAGCAGTACTTC.